This T cell receptor (beta chain) was identified during a study of graft-versus-host responses after intestinal transplantation. Overall study findings and caveats: GvH clones were identified in recipient marrow, with some first appearing in ileum or blood. Peak levels of circulating GvH clones tracked with early post-transplant HvG declines. Allografts of one patient group, those with graft-donor T cell macrochimerism, had high graft-versus-host to host-versus-graft clonal ratios.

Using immunoSEQ multiplex PCR, the repertoire was profiled, and TCRdb retains in-frame clones only, with some absent. The table shows about 85,000 clones, with around 83% occurring only once. The ends were cut back, 5 bases at V and 3 bases at J, with 17 bases in the middle. The CDR3 length is 15 residues. From germline, CDR1 is SGHTA and CDR2 FQGNSA. With respect to this clone: Its specificity is unknown.

This specimen was unstimulated CD8+ T cells sorted from spleen or lymph node cells, taken before intestinal transplant. This chain joins TRBV7-2 and TRBJ2-7; D not resolved. This receptor was obtained from a human donor who received an intestinal transplant. The CDR3 nucleotides read TGTGCCAGCAGCCCCGGCGAGTTACCTTTCTACGAGCAGTACTTC. Encoded protein: CASSPGELPFYEQYF.